This TCR beta chain derives from a study of early T cells in non-severe SARS-CoV-2 infection. Overall study context: Sequencing of bulk RNA from unsorted whole blood was done, without chain pairing. Study-wide findings and caveats: The VDJdb matching leaned toward anti-spike CD8 responses and overlooked private and CD4 specificities.

Unique molecular identifiers were added to individual cDNA molecules. TCRdb recomputed calls from the 5' RACE reads with MiXCR, one row per CDR3 protein. The data hold more than 20,000 distinct CDR3 sequences, with about 5.6% observed a single time. About this clonotype itself: The antigen is not known.

The length of the CDR3 is 13 residues. The rearrangement links TRBV21-1 to TRBJ2-5. TRBV21-1 has pseudogene status. The sequenced material came from whole blood. The origin of this receptor is an adult who was a healthcare worker with PCR-confirmed SARS-CoV-2 infection or an uninfected control (not recorded which). The CDR3 DNA reads as TGTGCCAGCAGCAAAGTGGGGCAAGAGACCCAGTACTTC. It specifies CASSKVGQETQYF.